This T cell receptor (beta chain) originates from a study of cytotoxic CD8 clonotypes in ibrutinib-treated CLL. Whole-study results and caveats: Public clonotypes proved infrequent, and on treatment they shrank or remained steady.

The length of the CDR3 is 16 residues. Germline CDR1 is SGHTA and CDR2 is FQGTGA. The V segment lost 4 bases and the J segment 3 bases; nucleotides outside the gene matches: 4. This clone was counted between two and nine times. The antigen is undetermined. Sequencing was performed with immunoSEQ multiplex PCR; in TCRdb, only in-frame clones are kept and a portion is missing. The profile covers some 24,000 clones, with about four fifths appearing a single time and 7% to 9.5% taken by the ten largest. V usage is TRBV7-3 and J usage is TRBJ2-1; 12 bases are a match to TRBD2. Source: PBMCs, taken before ibrutinib treatment. The TCR was taken from a human donor with chronic lymphocytic leukemia. CDR3 nucleotides: TGTGCCAGCAGCTCTGGACTAGCGGGGATCTACAATGAGCAGTTCTTC. It specifies CASSSGLAGIYNEQFF.